A selection of T cell receptor beta chains follows, all from one sample in a study of read filtering for tumor transcriptome and immune sequencing. One entry per CDR3 protein, called by TCRdb with MiXCR from the reads. The data show about 40,000 distinct CDR3 sequences, roughly an eighth seen once. Sequencing was done on a sample of a population of CD138-negative cells sorted from bone marrow. All receptors derive from a donor at least 40 years old with multiple myeloma. CDR3s include the opening cysteine and the closing phenylalanine or tryptophan. D genes are given only for firm matches. The size entry is marked missing in some rows and otherwise reads once, few, many or a size class.

j_gene	abundance	d_gene	v_gene	CDR3aa	CDR3nt
TRBJ1-1	many	TRBD1	TRBV7-8	CASSLGQGFMNTEAFF	TGTGCCAGCAGCTTAGGACAGGGCTTTATGAACACTGAAGCTTTCTTT
TRBJ2-1	many	TRBD2	TRBV7-8	CASSSLLSTSGEQFF	TGTGCCAGCAGCTCCCTCCTTTCGACTAGCGGGGAGCAGTTCTTC
TRBJ2-2	few	NA	TRBV24-1	CATRDLCAGELFF	TGTGCCACCAGAGATTTGTGCGCCGGGGAGCTGTTTTTT
TRBJ1-5	many	NA	TRBV27	CASSLLSPNQPQHF	TGTGCCAGCAGTTTATTGAGCCCGAATCAGCCCCAGCATTTT
TRBJ2-5	many	TRBD2	TRBV12-3/TRBV12-4	CASSPGLANLGTQYF	TGTGCCAGCAGCCCCGGACTAGCCAACCTTGGGACCCAGTACTTC
TRBJ1-3	NA	NA	TRBV28	CASSRTGPSGNTLYF	TGTGCCAGCAGCCGTACCGGACCCTCTGGAAACACCTTATATTTT
TRBJ1-5	many	NA	TRBV5-1	CASSSSRTREEGQPQHF	TGCGCCAGCAGCTCGTCTCGGACGAGGGAAGAAGGTCAGCCCCAGCATTTT
TRBJ1-5	many	TRBD1	TRBV7-8	CASSLGGGQPQHF	TGTGCCAGCAGCTTAGGAGGGGGCCAGCCCCAGCATTTT
TRBJ2-5	many	NA	TRBV5-6	CASSFLSTYQETQYF	TGTGCCAGCAGCTTTTTAAGCACGTACCAAGAGACCCAGTACTTC
TRBJ2-5	many	TRBD2	TRBV6-5	CASSYSIGLAGRETQYF	TGTGCCAGCAGTTACTCGATAGGCCTAGCGGGACGGGAGACCCAGTACTTC
TRBJ2-6	NA	NA	TRBV9	CASSPRQAISGANVLTF	TGTGCCAGCAGCCCCCGACAGGCCATCTCTGGGGCCAACGTCCTGACTTTC
TRBJ1-1	NA	NA	TRBV20-1	CSARVETPITEAFF	TGCAGTGCTAGAGTTGAGACGCCTATCACTGAAGCCTTCTTT
TRBJ2-5	NA	NA	TRBV28	CASDSAGWQETQYF	TGTGCCAGCGATTCGGCAGGGTGGCAAGAGACCCAGTACTTC
TRBJ1-1	many	NA	TRBV7-2	CASSLADHSVLAFF	TGTGCCAGCAGCTTAGCGGACCATTCAGTTTTGGCTTTCTTT
TRBJ2-1	large	TRBD2	TRBV20-1	CSATSSGASYNEQFF	TGCAGTGCTACCTCTAGCGGGGCCTCCTACAATGAGCAGTTCTTC
TRBJ1-2	many	NA	TRBV5-5	CASSLSEGFYGYTF	TGTGCCAGCAGCTTGTCGGAGGGTTTCTATGGCTACACCTTC
TRBJ2-1	medium-sized	NA	TRBV6-5	CASSYSGMSSYNEQFF	TGTGCCAGCAGCTATAGCGGAATGAGCTCCTACAATGAGCAGTTCTTC
TRBJ2-1	many	TRBD2	TRBV5-1	CASRDASGSGEQFF	TGCGCCAGCAGGGACGCCAGCGGGAGTGGTGAGCAGTTCTTC
TRBJ1-2	many	NA	TRBV6-5	CASSAGRIYGYTF	TGTGCCAGCAGCGCGGGACGGATCTATGGCTACACCTTC